These 23 T cell receptor beta chains came from one sample sequenced in a study of blood T cell repertoires in COVID-19 (dated by TCRdb to between 2020 and 2021). The library was built by means of the immunoSEQ multiplex PCR assay. Sourced from immuneACCESS, this table was stored by TCRdb with only in-frame sequences that have V and J called. A share of the clones is absent; for the studies checked, an unresolved V gene accounts for under half, and the remainder has no known explanation. This sample comprises about 83,000 clones, 85% to 90% of them detected only once. Clones ranked in the top ten supply approximately 22% of the sample. Sequenced: peripheral blood. These receptors were obtained from an elderly woman in a cohort sampled during active or convalescent COVID-19.

The chain combines TRBV27 with TRBJ1-6, with TRBD1 identical over 11 bases. The CDR3 is 17 residues long. The V gene's germline CDR1 is MNHEY and CDR2 SMNVEV (reference sequence). After removal of 3 bases from V and 3 bases from J, the junction contained 4 bases not matched to a gene. The CDR3 DNA is TGTGCCAGCAGTTTCACCGGGACAGGGGGCTATAATTCACCCCTCCACTTT. Translating it yields CASSFTGTGGYNSPLHF.

This CDR3 reads CASSLLFGDTQYF. The CDR3 region has the DNA TGTGCCAGCAGCCTCCTATTCGGGGATACGCAGTATTTT. The gene calls are TRBV11-1 and TRBJ2-3, with no clear D. This CDR3 comprises 13 residues. Germline CDR1 SGHAT, CDR2 FQDESV (reference sequence). V lost 5 bases and J lost 6, with 12 bases in between.

This clone showed up just a few times. The chain carries TRBV11-2 and TRBJ2-1; 11 bases match TRBD1. The trim removed 5 bases at V and 9 bases at J, leaving 3 bases unmatched. The CDR3 runs 13 residues. CDR1 and CDR2 from the germline V gene are SGHAT and FQNNGV. For the CDR3, the DNA is TGTGCCAGCAGCGTCGGGACAGGGGGTGAGCAGTTCTTC. It codes for CASSVGTGGEQFF.

The chain employs TRBV20-1 and TRBJ2-7; 7 bases line up with TRBD2. CDR3 size: 14 residues. V dropped 4 bases and J dropped 2; count of bases not matched to a gene: 8. Germline V gives CDR1 DFQATT, CDR2 SNEGSKA (reference sequence). The chain's CDR3 is CSAIEAGQTYEQYF. CDR3 DNA: TGCAGTGCTATTGAAGCGGGGCAAACCTACGAGCAGTACTTC.

This clone showed up just a few times. The V call is TRBV19, the J call TRBJ2-7; 9 bases align to TRBD1. V dropped 7 bases and J dropped 7; count of bases not matched to a gene: 26. The CDR3 spans 19 residues. Germline V gene sequence: CDR1 LNHDA, CDR2 SQIVND (reference sequence). CDR3 nucleotide sequence: TGTGCCAGTACCTTCTGGACAGGGGAAGGCTTAAACCGACTAGGGGAGCAGTACGTC. Its protein is CASTFWTGEGLNRLGEQYV.

The CDR3 nucleotides read TGTGCCAGCAGCCCGGGGGGGGGATACACTGAAGCTTTCTTT. As protein: CASSPGGGYTEAFF. V gene TRBV28 combines with J gene TRBJ1-1; the D gene is possibly TRBD1 (5 bases). Trimming removed 6 bases from V and 3 bases from J, with 14 bases in between. Germline-derived CDR1 and CDR2 are MDHEN and SYDVKM. The CDR3 is 14 amino acids.

This clone has more than one count but fewer than ten. The V and J genes are TRBV4-1 and TRBJ1-1; TRBD1 aligns across 7 bases. The trim removed 4 bases at V and 1 base at J, leaving 9 bases unmatched. The CDR3 is made up of 16 amino acids. The germline V gene has CDR1 MGHRA and CDR2 YSYEKL. CDR3 loop: CASSLRAGQKNTEAFF. In DNA, the CDR3 is TGCGCCAGCAGCCTTCGTGCGGGACAGAAGAACACTGAAGCTTTCTTT.

The chain links TRBV20-1 to TRBJ1-1; D not resolved. CDR3 length: 11 residues. Per the germline V gene, CDR1 is DFQATT and CDR2 is SNEGSKA (reference sequence). V lost 3 bases to trimming and J lost 8 bases, with 10 bases between them. The CDR3 sequence: CSASATVEAFF. The CDR3 DNA reads as TGCAGTGCTAGCGCTACAGTGGAAGCTTTCTTT.

This clone is a singleton in its sample. This rearrangement joins TRBV5-1 to TRBJ2-2; D is perhaps TRBD1 (6 bases). The germline V gene encodes CDR1 SGHRS and CDR2 YFSETQ. V was trimmed by 4 bases and J by 3 bases, leaving 13 bases between them. This CDR3 has 15 residues. The CDR3 loop reads CASSHQGWDTGELFF. The CDR3 DNA is TGCGCCAGCAGCCATCAGGGGTGGGACACCGGGGAGCTGTTTTTT.

The rearrangement joins TRBV30 to TRBJ1-2; D possibly corresponds to TRBD1 (5 bases). V lost 5 bases to trimming and J lost 0 bases, with 10 bases between them. The CDR3 is 13 amino acids. Germline CDR1 reads GTSNPN; CDR2 reads SVGIG (reference sequence). Here the CDR3 reads CAWDSRANYGYTF. CDR3 bases: TGTGCCTGGGACAGTAGAGCTAACTATGGCTACACCTTC.

V and J are TRBV28 and TRBJ2-1; TRBD1 agrees at 9 bases. Trimming took 8 bases from V and 6 from J; bases not matched to a gene: 8. Germline lookup yields CDR1 MDHEN and CDR2 SYDVKM. There are 14 residues in the CDR3. CDR3 DNA: TGTGCCAGCCGGACCGGGACAGGGATCAATGAGCAGTTCTTC. Its translation: CASRTGTGINEQFF.

This chain joins TRBV7-3 and TRBJ2-1; 9 nucleotides line up with TRBD2. This CDR3 is 15 amino acids long. Unmatched junction bases numbered 2, after V lost 0 bases and J lost 5 bases. Germline V gene lookup returns CDR1 SGHTA and CDR2 FQGTGA. CDR3 region: CASSLTGLANNEQFF. DNA for the CDR3: TGTGCCAGCAGCTTAACGGGACTAGCCAACAATGAGCAGTTCTTC.

This chain joins TRBV28 and TRBJ1-2; TRBD1 aligns across 9 bases. This CDR3 region has 14 residues. Germline CDR1 is MDHEN and CDR2 is SYDVKM. V lost 5 bases and J lost 8; bases outside the gene matches: 9. Written as DNA, the CDR3 is TGTGCCAGCAGTCAACCTAACAGGGGGCACGGCTACACCTTC. Translated, it gives CASSQPNRGHGYTF.

V and J are TRBV6-5 and TRBJ2-5; 9 positions match TRBD1. The CDR3 is 14 residues long. The trim removed 8 bases at V and 4 bases at J, leaving 8 bases unmatched. The V gene's germline CDR1 is MNHEY and CDR2 SVGAGI. CDR3 residues: CASGQGYRRETQYF. CDR3 coding DNA: TGTGCCAGCGGACAGGGGTACCGACGAGAGACCCAGTACTTC.

The rearrangement links TRBV27 to TRBJ1-1, with D possibly matching TRBD1 (6 bases). Trimming removed 5 bases at V and 5 bases at J, with 15 bases between. The CDR3 totals 14 residues. Germline V CDR1 and CDR2: MNHEY, SMNVEV (reference sequence). The CDR3 sequence: CASSRETGRTEAFF. Here the CDR3 DNA reads TGTGCCAGCAGTCGTGAGACAGGTAGGACTGAAGCTTTCTTT.

The chain couples TRBV13 to TRBJ1-1; 7 bases agree with TRBD1. Germline loops: CDR1 PRHDT, CDR2 FYEKMQ (reference sequence). V was clipped by 4 bases and J by 6 bases; unmatched bases: 2. The CDR3 covers 12 residues. The CDR3 sequence: CASSSDRAEAFF. In nucleotides, the CDR3 is TGTGCCAGCAGCTCCGACAGGGCTGAAGCTTTCTTT.

This sequence joins TRBV28 and TRBJ2-7, with 14 bases identical to TRBD2. V lost 3 bases, J lost 4 bases, and 8 bases stayed unmatched. CDR1 and CDR2 (germline): MDHEN, SYDVKM. The CDR3 length is 17 residues. This chain's CDR3 is CASSLSPGTSGRYEQYF. The CDR3 coding sequence is TGTGCCAGCAGTTTGTCCCCCGGGACTAGCGGGAGATACGAGCAGTACTTC.

The CDR3 reads CASSLQYPDTQYF. CDR3 coding DNA: TGTGCCAGCAGCTTACAGTACCCAGATACGCAGTATTTT. The V and J genes are TRBV5-4 and TRBJ2-3; D is unresolved. V was cut by 2 bases and J by 4 bases, with 8 bases left in between. Germline CDR1 SGHNT, CDR2 YYREEE (reference sequence). The CDR3 loop spans 13 amino acids.

This clone appeared once. The J gene is TRBJ2-5, the V gene TRBV11-3, with 14 bases aligning to TRBD2. Germline V gene sequence: CDR1 SGHNT, CDR2 YENEEA. V shed 5 bases, J shed 4 bases, and the junction held 6 bases outside the gene matches. CDR3 length equals 16 residues. For the CDR3, the DNA is TGTGCCAGCAGCCCGGGGACTAGCGGGAGCCGAGAGACCCAGTACTTC. Its protein is CASSPGTSGSRETQYF. Based on the CDR3 plus reference TRBV11-3 and TRBJ2-5, the full variable domain is EAGVVQSPRYKIIEKKQPVAFWCNPISGHNTLYWYLQNLGQGPELLIRYENEEAVDDSQLPKDRFSAERLKGVDSTLKIQPAELGDSAVYLCASSPGTSGSRETQYFGPGTRLLVL.

The chain's CDR3 is CASSSGTGTRNSPLHF. CDR3 DNA: TGTGCCAGCAGTTCTGGGACAGGGACGAGGAATTCACCCCTCCACTTT. V is TRBV5-4 and J is TRBJ1-6; 9 bases line up with TRBD1. Losses at the gene ends were 5 bases for V and 7 bases for J; bases not matched to a gene: 10. Germline CDR1 is SGHNT and CDR2 is YYREEE (reference sequence). The CDR3 extends over 16 amino acids.

The chain carries TRBV6-5 and TRBJ1-1; no clear D. Germline V gene lookup returns CDR1 MNHEY and CDR2 SVGAGI. Trimming removed 7 bases at V and 0 bases at J, with 15 bases between. The CDR3 loop spans 15 amino acids. The CDR3 spells CASTPGGTMNTEAFF. CDR3 DNA: TGTGCCAGCACCCCAGGTGGAACCATGAACACTGAAGCTTTCTTT.

The chain carries TRBV5-1 and TRBJ2-5, with no clear D. Germline V gene sequence: CDR1 SGHRS, CDR2 YFSETQ. This CDR3 region has 14 residues. V was shortened by 0 bases and J by 5 bases, with 11 bases between the two germline ends. The CDR3 loop reads CASSLGPTQETQYF. The DNA for the CDR3 is TGCGCCAGCAGCTTGGGCCCCACCCAGGAGACCCAGTACTTC.

CDR3 residues: CASSQEGTPQTQYF. The CDR3 bases are TGTGCCAGCAGCCAAGAGGGGACTCCCCAGACCCAGTACTTC. The genes are TRBV3-1 (or the pseudogene TRBV3-2) and TRBJ2-5, with a possible D match to TRBD2 (6 bases). The CDR3 is made up of 14 amino acids. Germline V gene lookup returns CDR1 LGHDT and CDR2 YNNKEL (reference sequence). V was clipped by 0 bases and J by 6 bases, with 11 bases between them.